Below, 8 T cell receptor beta chains from the same sample are listed, as sequenced in a study of regulatory T cells in long-lasting Graves disease. The authors built TCR beta libraries using iRepertoire HTBI primers and Arm-PCR of CDR3 regions. A single record per CDR3 protein comes from TCRdb applying MiXCR to the multiplex PCR reads. The sample includes about 420,000 distinct CDR3 sequences, approximately 16% seen only once; the top ten take about a quarter. Time point defined: newly diagnosed GD, antithyroid drugs for less than 3 months. Scientists built the TCR library using RNA that was extracted from PBMCs. The sample was also linked to a second study, of T cells in Graves' hyperthyroidism and ophthalmopathy.

This specimen was peripheral blood mononuclear cells (PBMCs), taken at new diagnosis, from a patient treated with antithyroid drugs. Source of these receptors: a young woman with Graves disease.

A single count supports this clonotype. This may come from a read error, since a much larger clone is one base off. The chain couples TRBV2 to TRBJ2-1; D is perhaps TRBD1 (5 bases). The CDR3 totals 13 residues. Germline V CDR1 and CDR2: SNHLY, FYNNEI. CDR3 in amino acids: CASRGPYHNEQSF. CDR3 nucleotides: TGTGCCAGCAGGGGGCCATACCACAATGAGCAGTCCTTC.

Remarks on this clonotype: A much larger clonotype is one base distant, so this may be a read error. The chain links TRBV29-1 to TRBJ2-1, with D possibly TRBD2 on 6 matching bases. V dropped 1 base and J dropped 8 bases, with 6 bases sitting between them. Germline CDR1 is SQVTM and CDR2 is ANQGSEA. This CDR3 comprises 11 residues. The CDR3 bases are TGCAGCGTTGAAGGGGGGGATGAGCAGTTCTTC. Protein product: CSVEGGDEQFF.

The V gene is TRBV29-1, the J gene TRBJ2-4; no reliable D call. The length of the CDR3 is 13 residues. Trimming removed 5 bases at V and 1 base at J, with 9 bases between. Germline V gene sequence: CDR1 SQVTM, CDR2 ANQGSEA. CDR3 DNA sequence: TGCAGCGTTTATGATGGGGCCAAAAACATTCAGTACTTC. This codes for CSVYDGAKNIQYF.

This rearrangement joins TRBV5-4 to TRBJ2-7; D gene unclear. The V gene lost 4 bases and the J gene lost 0 bases, with 11 bases spanning the gap. Germline-derived CDR1 and CDR2 are SGHNT and YYREEE (reference sequence). This CDR3 comprises 14 residues. CDR3 sequence (DNA): TGTGCCAGCAGCACATCAGAGAGCTCCTACGAGCAGTACTTC. Its translation: CASSTSESSYEQYF.

CDR3 in amino acids: CASMLVTGELFF. The CDR3 DNA reads TGTGCCAGCATGCTAGTAACCGGGGAGCTGTTTTTT. The V gene is TRBV14, the J gene TRBJ2-2; D ambiguous. The CDR3 consists of 12 residues. The V end lost 7 bases, the J end lost 5 bases, and 8 bases lay between the germline ends. Per the germline V gene, CDR1 is SGHDN and CDR2 is FVKESK.

This clonotype came up many times. V and J are TRBV7-2 and TRBJ2-5, with 12 bases lining up with TRBD2. Unmatched junction bases numbered 8, after V lost 1 base and J lost 5 bases. Germline V gene sequence: CDR1 SGHTA, CDR2 FQGNSA. The CDR3 runs 17 residues. CDR3 sequence (DNA): TGTGCCAGCAGCTTAGTGCGACTAGCGGGAGTAAGGGAGACCCAGTACTTC. Translation gives CASSLVRLAGVRETQYF.

Regarding this clonotype: This may stem from a read error, because a much larger clone lies one nucleotide away. The rearrangement links TRBV30 to TRBJ1-4; D gene ambiguous. CDR3 size: 13 residues. The germline CDR1 and CDR2 sequences are GTSNPN and SVGIG (reference sequence). CDR3 DNA: TGTGCCTGGACGCACAGACGTACTGAAAGACTGTTTTTT. This codes for CAWTHRRTERLFF. The full variable domain, with the rest looked up from reference TRBV30 and TRBJ1-4, is SQTIHQWPATLVQPVGSPLSLECTVEGTSNPNLYWYRQAAGRGLQLLFYSVGIGQISSEVPQNLSASRPQDRQFILSSKKLLLSDSGFYLCAWTHRRTERLFFGSGTQLSVL.

This clonotype showed up just once. A much more abundant neighbour one base away suggests this may be a read error. The chain uses TRBV11-3 and TRBJ2-1, with 10 bases lining up with TRBD2. The CDR3 contains 19 residues. Germline V gene lookup returns CDR1 SGHNT and CDR2 YENEEA. V was clipped by 5 bases and J by 10 bases; unmatched bases: 23. Here the CDR3 DNA reads TGTGCCAGCAGCCTAACCTTCAGCGGGAGGGCCTTCCCATCTTACGAGCAGTTCTTC. Translating gives CASSLTFSGRAFPSYEQFF.